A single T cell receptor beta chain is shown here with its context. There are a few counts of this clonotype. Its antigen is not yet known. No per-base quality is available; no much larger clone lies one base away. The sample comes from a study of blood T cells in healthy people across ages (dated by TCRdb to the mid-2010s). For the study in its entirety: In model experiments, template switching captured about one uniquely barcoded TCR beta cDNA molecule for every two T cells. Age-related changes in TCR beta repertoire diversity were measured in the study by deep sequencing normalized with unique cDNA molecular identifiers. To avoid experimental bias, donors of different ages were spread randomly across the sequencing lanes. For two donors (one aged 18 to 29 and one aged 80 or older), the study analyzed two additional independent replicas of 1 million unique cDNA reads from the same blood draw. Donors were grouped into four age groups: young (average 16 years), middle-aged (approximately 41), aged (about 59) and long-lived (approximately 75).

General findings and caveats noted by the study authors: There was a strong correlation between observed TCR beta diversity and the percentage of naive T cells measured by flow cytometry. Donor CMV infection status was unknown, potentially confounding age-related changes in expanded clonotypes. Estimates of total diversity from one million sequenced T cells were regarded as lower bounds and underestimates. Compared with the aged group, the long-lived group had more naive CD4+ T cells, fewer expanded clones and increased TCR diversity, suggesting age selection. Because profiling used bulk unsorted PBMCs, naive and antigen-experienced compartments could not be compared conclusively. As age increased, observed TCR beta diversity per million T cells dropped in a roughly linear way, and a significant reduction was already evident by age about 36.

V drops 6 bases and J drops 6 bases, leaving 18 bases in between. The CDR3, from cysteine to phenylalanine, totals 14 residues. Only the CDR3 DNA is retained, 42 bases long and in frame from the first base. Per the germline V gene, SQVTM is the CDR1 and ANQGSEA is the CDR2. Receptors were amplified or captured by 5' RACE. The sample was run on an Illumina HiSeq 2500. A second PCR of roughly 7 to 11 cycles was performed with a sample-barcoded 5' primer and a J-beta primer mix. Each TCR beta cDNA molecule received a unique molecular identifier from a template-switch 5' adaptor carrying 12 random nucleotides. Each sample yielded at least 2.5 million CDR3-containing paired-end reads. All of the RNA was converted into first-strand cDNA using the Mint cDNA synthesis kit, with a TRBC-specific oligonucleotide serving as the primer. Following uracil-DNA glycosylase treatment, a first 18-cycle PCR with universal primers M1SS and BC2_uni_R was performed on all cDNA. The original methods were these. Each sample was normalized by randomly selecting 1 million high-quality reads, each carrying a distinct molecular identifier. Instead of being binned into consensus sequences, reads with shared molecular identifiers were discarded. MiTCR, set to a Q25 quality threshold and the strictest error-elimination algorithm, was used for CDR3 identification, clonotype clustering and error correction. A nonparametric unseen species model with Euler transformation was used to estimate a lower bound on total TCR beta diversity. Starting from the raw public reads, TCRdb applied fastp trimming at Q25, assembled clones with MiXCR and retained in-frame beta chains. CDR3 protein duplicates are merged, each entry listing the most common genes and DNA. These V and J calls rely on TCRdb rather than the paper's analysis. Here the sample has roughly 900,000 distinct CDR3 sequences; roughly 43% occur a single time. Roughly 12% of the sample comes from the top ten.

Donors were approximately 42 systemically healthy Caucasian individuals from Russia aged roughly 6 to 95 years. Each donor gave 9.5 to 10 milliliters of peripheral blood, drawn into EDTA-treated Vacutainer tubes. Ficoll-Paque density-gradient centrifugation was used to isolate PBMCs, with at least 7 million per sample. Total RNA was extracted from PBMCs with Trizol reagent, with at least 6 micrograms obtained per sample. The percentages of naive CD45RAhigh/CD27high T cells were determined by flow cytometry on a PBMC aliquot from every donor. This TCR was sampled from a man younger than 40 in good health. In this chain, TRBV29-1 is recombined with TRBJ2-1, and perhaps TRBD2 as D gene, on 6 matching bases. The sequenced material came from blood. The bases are TGCAGCGTGGTGGTGTACGGGAGTTCCAATGAGCAGTTCTTC. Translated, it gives CSVVVYGSSNEQFF.